Reported below is one T cell receptor beta chain. Its antigen remains unidentified. This may stem from a read error, because a much larger clone lies one nucleotide away. This sample was included in a study of vaccination and CD4 T cells after COVID-19 (dated 2022 in TCRdb). For the study in its entirety: Convalescent patients had a positive SARS-CoV-2 result on nasal swab PCR, and of these patients, several had mild disease and one had severe disease. The convalescent cohort comprised six males and four females, including two Hispanic individuals, seven Caucasians, two Asians and one multiracial person. Participants received two doses of either the Pfizer-BioNTech BNT162b2 vaccine (n=8) or the Moderna mRNA-1273 vaccine (n=2). Post-COVID blood samples were collected from convalescent patients a median of roughly 100 days after diagnosis, with a range of roughly 30 to 161 days. Post-vaccine blood samples were taken a median of 72 days after the second vaccine dose, with a range of about 12 to 250 days. The cultures were stimulated with overlapping spike peptide pools from SARS-CoV-2 and from the common cold coronaviruses HCoV-NL63, HCoV-OC43 and HCoV-229E. Control cultures used a CEFX viral epitope pool as positive control, an HIV-1 Nef peptide pool as negative control, or no peptide. In over 8 COVID-19 convalescent patients and a handful of infection-naive healthy vaccine recipients, researchers compared the spike-specific CD4+ TCR repertoire from before mRNA vaccination with the repertoire from after. Overall results and qualifications from the work: Only a relatively small number of convalescent patients were included in the study, and early timepoints following natural infection were not analyzed. In convalescent patients, a median approximately 90% of post-vaccine SARS-CoV-2-reactive clones were detected only after vaccination, suggesting vaccine-specific priming. Of the vaccine-specific clones in convalescent patients, 304 of 307, or nearly all, reacted only to SARS-CoV-2 spike and did not cross-react with common cold coronaviruses. Although the median number of SARS-CoV-2-reactive clonotypes went up from around 20 after infection to 30 to 45 after vaccination, the increase was not significant.

Library creation used PCR. TCR sequencing of DNA from cultured CD4+ T cells used the Oncomine TCR Beta short-read assay at the Johns Hopkins FTIC core. The QIAamp micro DNA kit was used to extract genomic DNA from the cultured CD4+ T cells. Oncomine TCR Beta libraries from cultured CD4+ T cells were pooled with unique dual indexes and sequenced on an Illumina iSeq 100. The original methods were these. Non-productive sequences were removed, and CDR3s not starting with C, not ending with F or W, or shorter than 7 amino acids were discarded. Antigen-specific clonotypes were identified with the MANAFEST web application by comparing peptide-stimulated wells with reference and other culture wells. An FDR below 0.05, an odds ratio above 5, and a productive frequency above 0.1% in at least two of three replicate wells were required for clones to be considered positive. Cross-reactive clonotypes were defined as significantly expanded in both SARS-CoV-2 spike wells and at least one common cold coronavirus spike condition. Using R version 3.6.1, CDR3 homology was evaluated through Levenshtein distances (stringdist) along with unrooted phylogenetic trees (ape). TCRdb ran its own pipeline on the public reads, namely fastp trimming at Q25 and MiXCR clone calling, and kept in-frame beta chains. Each record represents a unique CDR3 protein, reported with the most common genes and DNA among its rows. TCRdb, not the original authors, processed these V and J calls. The sample table records about 7,100 distinct CDR3 sequences; 55% to 80% of these occur just once. Of the sample, 16% is held by the ten largest clones.

From the cysteine through the phenylalanine, the CDR3 covers 12 amino acids. The read is trimmed to its CDR3 DNA, 36 bases read in frame from base 1. Based on the germline V gene (reference sequence), the CDR1 and CDR2 sequences are LNHDA and SQIVND. The junction shows trimming of 9 bases on V and 2 bases on J, plus 11 bases between the germline ends. The sample's treatment or condition label is to be understood as: approximately nine-day PBMC culture with coronavirus spike peptide pools or control peptides (ViraFEST assay). The ViraFEST assay was used in the study, in which antigen-specific T cells were expanded with peptide pools and expanded clonotypes were subsequently identified by TCR sequencing. The positive SARS-CoV-2 PCR tests of the convalescent patients were dated from March to December 2020, before the Alpha, Beta and Delta variants emerged in the United States. Each well held around 1.9 million PBMCs cultured with roughly 10 ug/ml peptide pools in IMDM containing approximately 5% human AB serum and around 10 IU/ml IL-2. On days 3 and 7, half of the culture medium was replaced with fresh IL-2-containing medium. CD4+ T cells were isolated after 10 days of culture through negative selection using the EasySep CD4+ T cell isolation kit. PBMCs were separated from whole blood using Ficoll-Paque Plus gradient centrifugation and then either used fresh or cryopreserved at -140C. Culture conditions were generally each tested in triplicate wells.

Input material: CD4+ T cells from blood, cultured in vitro. This TCR came from a human donor who had recovered from COVID-19. Recombination linked TRBV19 to TRBJ2-7, with the D call tentatively TRBD1 or TRBD2, each fitting 5 bases. This receptor carries the CDR3 CASRGRAYEQYF. The DNA is as follows: TGTGCCAGCCGGGGCCGAGCCTACGAGCAGTACTTC.